Below, one T cell receptor beta chain is given with its context. The data are from a study of OX40 agonist ivuxolimab in advanced cancers. Here immunoSEQ multiplex PCR was the method, and the copy in TCRdb shows in-frame clones only, minus some. Among tens of thousands of clones listed, around 77% were seen once. Germline trimming cut 7 bases from V and 1 base from J; bases unmatched to any gene: 5. CDR3 size: 14 residues. Germline loops: CDR1 MDHEN, CDR2 SYDVKM. The chain uses TRBV28 and TRBJ1-1, with 8 positions matching TRBD1. The source material was CD4+ or CD8+ T cells sorted from blood, sampled in a trial of the OX40 agonist ivuxolimab. The clonotype originates from an adult with an advanced solid tumor such as melanoma, head and neck, liver or kidney cancer. The CDR3 DNA follows: TGTGCCAGCACCGTAGGACAGGGGAACACTGAAGCTTTCTTT. Its translation: CASTVGQGNTEAFF.